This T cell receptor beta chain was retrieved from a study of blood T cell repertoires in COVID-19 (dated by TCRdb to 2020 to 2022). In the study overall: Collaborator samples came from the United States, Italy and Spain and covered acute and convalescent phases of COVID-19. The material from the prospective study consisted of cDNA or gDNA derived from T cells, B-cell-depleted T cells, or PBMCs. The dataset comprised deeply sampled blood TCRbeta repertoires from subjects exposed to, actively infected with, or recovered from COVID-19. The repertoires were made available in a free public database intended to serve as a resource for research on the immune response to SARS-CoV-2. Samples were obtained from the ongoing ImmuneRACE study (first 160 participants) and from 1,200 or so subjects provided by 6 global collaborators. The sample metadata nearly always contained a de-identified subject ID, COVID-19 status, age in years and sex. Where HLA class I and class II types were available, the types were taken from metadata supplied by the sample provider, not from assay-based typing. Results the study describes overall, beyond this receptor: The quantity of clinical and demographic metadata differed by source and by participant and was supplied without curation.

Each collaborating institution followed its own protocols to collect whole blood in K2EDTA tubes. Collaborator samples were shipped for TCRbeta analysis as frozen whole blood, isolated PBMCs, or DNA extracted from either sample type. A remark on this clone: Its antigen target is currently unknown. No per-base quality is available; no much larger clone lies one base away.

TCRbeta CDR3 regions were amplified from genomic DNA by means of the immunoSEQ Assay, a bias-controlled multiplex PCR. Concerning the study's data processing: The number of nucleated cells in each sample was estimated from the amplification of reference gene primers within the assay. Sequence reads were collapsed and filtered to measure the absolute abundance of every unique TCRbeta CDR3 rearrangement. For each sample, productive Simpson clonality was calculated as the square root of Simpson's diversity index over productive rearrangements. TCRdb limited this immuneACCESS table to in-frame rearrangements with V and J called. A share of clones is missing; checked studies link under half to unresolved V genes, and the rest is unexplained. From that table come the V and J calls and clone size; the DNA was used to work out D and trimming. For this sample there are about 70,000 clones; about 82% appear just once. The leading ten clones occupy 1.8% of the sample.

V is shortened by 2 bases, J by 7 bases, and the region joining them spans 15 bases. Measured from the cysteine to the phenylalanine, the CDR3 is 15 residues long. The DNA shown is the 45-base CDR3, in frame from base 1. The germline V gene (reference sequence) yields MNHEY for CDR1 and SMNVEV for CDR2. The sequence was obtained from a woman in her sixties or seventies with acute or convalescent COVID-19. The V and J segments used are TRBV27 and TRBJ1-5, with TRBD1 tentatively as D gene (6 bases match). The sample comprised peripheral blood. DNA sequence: TGTGCCAGCAGTTTAACCCCGCTGGGGGCACAGCCCCAGCATTTT. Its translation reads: CASSLTPLGAQPQHF.